The rows below give T cell receptor beta chains drawn from one sample of a study of graft-versus-host responses after intestinal transplantation. For these TCRs, the target antigens are not known. This table comes from immunoSEQ multiplex PCR, and its TCRdb copy is limited to in-frame clones, with some not included. The table has more than 100,000 clones, 85% to 95% seen once. This material consisted of unstimulated CD4+ T cells sorted from spleen or lymph node cells, taken before intestinal transplant. The receptors originated from a human donor who received an intestinal transplant. Each CDR3 is given with its conserved first and last residue. A D gene is named only where the DNA matches it firmly. Only part of the rows carry a size: once, few, many, or a class if the clone is expanded.

>-|-|TRBJ2-5|TRBV5-6
CASGRQAQETQYF
TGTGCCAGCGGGCGGCAGGCTCAAGAGACCCAGTACTTC
>TRBD1|-|TRBJ2-7|TRBV4-2
CASSQRDRDIDEQYF
TGTGCCAGCAGCCAACGGGACAGGGATATAGACGAGCAGTACTTC
>-|-|TRBJ2-5|TRBV30
CAWSSDLQETQYF
TGTGCCTGGAGCAGTGACCTCCAAGAGACCCAGTACTTC
>TRBD1|once|TRBJ2-2|TRBV9
CASSVDVTGIRGELFF
TGTGCCAGCAGCGTAGATGTGACAGGGATCAGGGGGGAGCTGTTTTTT
>TRBD1|-|TRBJ2-7|TRBV5-1
CASSPLDRYEQYF
TGCGCCAGCAGCCCGCTGGACAGGTACGAGCAGTACTTC
>-|-|TRBJ1-2|TRBV30
CAWSGPANYGYTF
TGTGCCTGGAGCGGGCCCGCTAACTATGGCTACACCTTC
>TRBD1|-|TRBJ1-3|TRBV9
CASSLSTGQGNTIYF
TGTGCCAGCAGCCTAAGCACGGGACAGGGAAACACCATATATTTT
>-|-|TRBJ1-2|TRBV19
CASSPFSGGRRGTYGYTF
TGTGCCAGTAGTCCCTTTTCCGGGGGGCGCCGGGGGACCTATGGCTACACCTTC
>TRBD1|-|TRBJ2-5|TRBV5-1
CASKTGWGTQYF
TGCGCCAGCAAGACAGGGTGGGGGACCCAGTACTTC
>-|-|TRBJ1-1|TRBV25-1
CASSGPPGRMNTEAFF
TGTGCCAGCTCAGGGCCCCCCGGACGTATGAACACTGAAGCTTTCTTT
>-|-|TRBJ1-5|TRBV6-1
CASSRQFNQPQHF
TGTGCCAGCAGCAGACAGTTCAATCAGCCCCAGCATTTT
>-|-|TRBJ2-7|TRBV11-2
CASSSQISGPYEQYF
TGTGCCAGCAGCTCTCAGATCAGCGGGCCCTACGAGCAGTACTTC
>TRBD2|few|TRBJ2-4|TRBV4-1
CASSQPDGRGNIQYF
TGCGCCAGCAGCCAACCGGACGGGAGGGGGAACATTCAGTACTTC
>-|-|TRBJ1-2|TRBV11-3
CASSLSGTENYGYTF
TGTGCCAGCTCCCTGAGCGGGACGGAGAATTATGGCTACACCTTC
>TRBD2|-|TRBJ2-1|TRBV9
CASSVVRTSGYNEQFF
TGTGCCAGCAGCGTAGTCAGGACTAGCGGTTACAATGAGCAGTTCTTC
>-|once|TRBJ2-5|TRBV7-9
CASSFTRIGTQYF
TGTGCCAGCAGTTTTACACGGATAGGGACCCAGTACTTC
>-|-|TRBJ2-2|TRBV10-2
CASSQSPNTGELFF
TGCGCCAGCAGTCAGAGTCCGAACACCGGGGAGCTGTTTTTT
>-|-|TRBJ1-1|TRBV19
CASSIFERAEAFF
TGTGCCAGTAGTATCTTTGAGAGGGCTGAAGCTTTCTTT
>TRBD1|-|TRBJ1-1|TRBV9
CASSSRQGITEAFF
TGTGCCAGCAGCAGCCGACAGGGGATAACTGAAGCTTTCTTT
>TRBD2|once|TRBJ2-2|TRBV28
CASSFSPVFAGGPGELFF
TGTGCCAGCAGTTTTTCGCCGGTGTTCGCGGGAGGGCCCGGGGAGCTGTTTTTT
>-|once|TRBJ2-5|TRBV6-1
CASLSARIRVETQYF
TGTGCCAGCCTCTCCGCCAGAATCAGGGTAGAGACCCAGTACTTC
>TRBD1|-|TRBJ2-7|TRBV6-5
CASSFTTGQVYEQYF
TGTGCCAGCAGTTTTACTACCGGACAGGTTTACGAGCAGTACTTC
>-|-|TRBJ2-1|TRBV6-1
CASSERPPAPSSYNEQFF
TGTGCCAGCAGTGAAAGGCCCCCTGCGCCGAGCTCCTACAATGAGCAGTTCTTC
>TRBD2|-|TRBJ2-5|TRBV6-1
CASRTSGFQETQYF
TGTGCCAGCAGGACTAGCGGGTTCCAAGAGACCCAGTACTTC
>-|-|TRBJ2-5|TRBV2
CASSGLAAKETQYF
TGTGCCAGCAGTGGCCTGGCGGCCAAAGAGACCCAGTACTTC
>-|-|TRBJ2-7|TRBV6-6
CASSYPPRPYEQYF
TGTGCCAGCAGTTACCCACCCCGACCCTACGAGCAGTACTTC
>-|-|TRBJ2-1|TRBV2
CATRLDYNEQFF
TGTGCCACCAGACTGGATTACAATGAGCAGTTCTTC
>-|-|TRBJ1-1|TRBV5-1
CASSLAGGDTEAFF
TGCGCCAGCAGCTTGGCCGGGGGGGACACTGAAGCTTTCTTT
>TRBD2|-|TRBJ2-1|TRBV7-9
CASSPRGGGGSNEQFF
TGTGCCAGCAGCCCCCGTGGGGGTGGCGGGAGCAATGAGCAGTTCTTC
>-|-|TRBJ1-1|TRBV6-6
CASRRKDSIMNTEAFF
TGTGCCAGCAGACGTAAGGACAGTATCATGAACACTGAAGCTTTCTTT
>TRBD2|-|TRBJ2-1|TRBV10-3
CAIGTSDRGEQFF
TGTGCCATCGGGACTAGCGATCGTGGTGAGCAGTTCTTC
>-|-|TRBJ1-1|TRBV28
CASSLRVAGQWIRQNTEAFF
TGTGCCAGCAGTTTAAGAGTAGCAGGGCAGTGGATTCGGCAGAACACTGAAGCTTTCTTT
>-|-|TRBJ2-1|TRBV6-4
CASSPGAPGEQFF
TGTGCCAGCAGTCCGGGGGCCCCAGGTGAGCAGTTCTTC
>TRBD1|-|TRBJ1-2|TRBV2
CASSGDRGINGYTF
TGTGCCAGCAGTGGGGACAGGGGGATCAATGGCTACACCTTC
>TRBD2|-|TRBJ2-7|TRBV9
CASSVAGDSIYEQYF
TGTGCCAGCAGCGTTGCGGGGGACTCTATCTACGAGCAGTACTTC
>TRBD2|-|TRBJ2-1|TRBV30
CAWSVRSGTLYPFF
TGTGCCTGGAGTGTAAGGAGCGGGACCCTTTATCCGTTCTTC
>-|-|TRBJ1-1|TRBV10-1
CASSESRSGEGTEAFF
TGCGCCAGCAGTGAGTCGAGGTCAGGGGAGGGCACTGAAGCTTTCTTT
>TRBD1|-|TRBJ1-3|TRBV5-1
CASSFTGGYSGNTIYF
TGCGCCAGCAGCTTTACAGGGGGCTACTCTGGAAACACCATATATTTT
>-|-|TRBJ2-7|TRBV5-1
CASSPTTQLAYEQYF
TGCGCCAGCAGCCCCACGACACAACTTGCCTACGAGCAGTACTTC
>TRBD2|-|TRBJ2-7|TRBV7-8
CASSLREGGGRDF
TGTGCCAGCAGCTTACGTGAGGGCGGGGGTCGAGACTTC
>-|-|TRBJ2-3|TRBV11-3
CASSRFAGGTDTQYF
TGTGCCAGCAGCAGATTTGCAGGGGGCACAGATACGCAGTATTTT
>-|-|TRBJ2-5|TRBV9
CASSVGIGGGTQYF
TGTGCCAGCAGCGTAGGGATAGGGGGTGGAACCCAGTACTTC
>-|-|TRBJ2-7|TRBV5-4
CASSLEARYEQYF
TGTGCCAGCAGCTTGGAGGCCAGGTACGAGCAGTACTTC
>-|-|TRBJ2-7|TRBV7-9
CASSFGQPSYEQYF
TGTGCCAGCAGCTTCGGACAGCCCTCCTACGAGCAGTACTTC
>TRBD1|-|TRBJ2-2|TRBV2
CASSGTGNTGELFF
TGTGCCAGCAGTGGGACAGGGAACACCGGGGAGCTGTTTTTT
>-|-|TRBJ2-2|TRBV6-6
CASISRATGGELFF
TGTGCCAGCATTAGTCGGGCCACGGGCGGGGAGCTGTTTTTT
>TRBD2|once|TRBJ2-1|TRBV10-2
CASSDPVAGANEQFF
TGCGCCAGCAGTGATCCGGTGGCGGGAGCCAATGAGCAGTTCTTC
>-|-|TRBJ2-1|TRBV11-3
CASSPRGESRYNEQFF
TGTGCCAGCAGCCCAAGAGGGGAGTCGCGCTACAATGAGCAGTTCTTC
>TRBD1|-|TRBJ1-4|TRBV10-3
CAISEGQGSEKLFF
TGTGCCATCAGTGAGGGACAGGGTTCCGAAAAACTGTTTTTT
>-|-|TRBJ1-3|TRBV30
CACHRGGGNTIYF
TGTGCCTGTCATCGGGGTGGTGGAAACACCATATATTTT